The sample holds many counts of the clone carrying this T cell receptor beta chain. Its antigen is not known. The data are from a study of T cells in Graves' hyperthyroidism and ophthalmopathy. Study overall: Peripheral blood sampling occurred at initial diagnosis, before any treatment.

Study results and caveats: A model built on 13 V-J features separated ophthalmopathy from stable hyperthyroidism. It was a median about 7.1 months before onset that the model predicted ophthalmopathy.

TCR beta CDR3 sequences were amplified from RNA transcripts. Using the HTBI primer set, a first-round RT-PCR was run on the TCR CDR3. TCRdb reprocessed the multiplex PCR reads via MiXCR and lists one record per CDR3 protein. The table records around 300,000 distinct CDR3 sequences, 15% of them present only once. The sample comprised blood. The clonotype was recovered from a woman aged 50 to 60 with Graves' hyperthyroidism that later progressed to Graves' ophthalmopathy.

The CDR3 DNA sequence: TGTGCCAGCATCCCGTGGGAGTCCAGACACGAGCAGTACTTC. Protein: CASIPWESRHEQYF. The chain combines TRBV28 with TRBJ2-7; possible D gene TRBD2, 5 bases. The CDR3 covers 14 residues. Per the germline V gene, CDR1 is MDHEN and CDR2 is SYDVKM. Trimming took off 7 bases at V and 5 bases at J, with 18 bases between the two ends.